A selection of T cell receptor beta chains follows, all from one sample in a study of response to subunit inactivated influenza vaccine. MiXCR was run by TCRdb on the RT-PCR reads, yielding one entry per CDR3 protein. The data show 500,000 to 600,000 distinct CDR3 sequences, with roughly 15% seen just once and 8.5% to 14% held by the top ten. The sample in question was PBMCs from blood, obtained approximately 12 days after vaccination. Receptors originate from a man aged 50-60 years who received an inactivated influenza vaccine. Each CDR3 is given with its conserved first and last residue. Fields, in order: CDR3 length, V gene, D gene, clone size, J gene, CDR3 protein, CDR3 DNA. The D gene is left open where the match is weak. Expanded clones get a size class; other rows say once, few or many, or leave the size out.

len: 15; v_gene: TRBV7-9; d_gene: -; abundance: once; j_gene: TRBJ2-3; CDR3aa: CASSPGGPSIDTQYF; CDR3nt: TGTGCCAGCAGTCCTGGCGGCCCCTCTATCGATACGCAGTATTTT
len: 16; v_gene: TRBV12-3/TRBV12-4; d_gene: -; abundance: -; j_gene: TRBJ2-1; CDR3aa: CASSLGAGRLANEQFF; CDR3nt: TGTGCCAGCAGTTTAGGTGCGGGGCGACTGGCGAATGAGCAGTTCTTC
len: 13; v_gene: TRBV7-8; d_gene: -; abundance: -; j_gene: TRBJ1-2; CDR3aa: CASSLYRSAFYTF; CDR3nt: TGTGCCAGCAGCTTATACCGCTCGGCCTTCTACACCTTC
len: 15; v_gene: TRBV4-3; d_gene: -; abundance: -; j_gene: TRBJ2-3; CDR3aa: CASSQASRAADTQYF; CDR3nt: TGCGCCAGCAGCCAAGCCTCGCGTGCCGCAGATACGCAGTATTTT
len: 15; v_gene: TRBV15; d_gene: TRBD1; abundance: once; j_gene: TRBJ2-7; CDR3aa: CATSRDWGQSYEQYF; CDR3nt: TGTGCCACCAGCAGAGATTGGGGACAGTCCTACGAGCAGTACTTC
len: 14; v_gene: TRBV2; d_gene: TRBD1; abundance: few; j_gene: TRBJ1-2; CDR3aa: CASKALGQVYGYTF; CDR3nt: TGTGCCAGCAAAGCCCTGGGACAGGTGTATGGCTACACCTTC
len: 15; v_gene: TRBV2; d_gene: -; abundance: -; j_gene: TRBJ1-2; CDR3aa: CASSTGTPNNYGYTF; CDR3nt: TGTGCCAGCAGTACCGGGACTCCAAATAACTATGGCTACACCTTC
len: 13; v_gene: TRBV5-1; d_gene: TRBD1; abundance: few; j_gene: TRBJ2-7; CDR3aa: CASSFGTVYEQYF; CDR3nt: TGCGCCAGCAGTTTCGGGACAGTCTACGAGCAGTACTTC
len: 13; v_gene: TRBV30; d_gene: TRBD1; abundance: -; j_gene: TRBJ2-7; CDR3aa: CALDRGTSYEQYF; CDR3nt: TGTGCCTTGGACAGGGGCACCTCCTACGAGCAGTACTTC
len: 15; v_gene: TRBV9; d_gene: -; abundance: -; j_gene: TRBJ1-6; CDR3aa: CASSLAGTGDSPLHF; CDR3nt: TGTGCCAGCAGCCTAGCCGGGACGGGAGATTCACCCCTCCACTTT
len: 18; v_gene: TRBV5-5; d_gene: -; abundance: -; j_gene: TRBJ2-1; CDR3aa: CASSLSLATGMAYNEQFF; CDR3nt: TGTGCCAGCAGCTTGAGTTTGGCGACAGGAATGGCCTACAATGAGCAGTTCTTC
len: 16; v_gene: TRBV5-1; d_gene: TRBD1; abundance: -; j_gene: TRBJ1-4; CDR3aa: CASSVGTGRYNEKLFF; CDR3nt: TGCGCCAGCAGCGTCGGGACAGGGCGCTATAATGAAAAACTGTTTTTT
len: 13; v_gene: TRBV20-1; d_gene: TRBD1; abundance: few; j_gene: TRBJ2-5; CDR3aa: CSLQTGGKVTQYF; CDR3nt: TGCAGTCTACAGACAGGGGGCAAGGTGACCCAGTACTTC
len: 14; v_gene: TRBV24-1; d_gene: -; abundance: -; j_gene: TRBJ1-1; CDR3aa: CATTQGPLNTEAFF; CDR3nt: TGTGCCACCACGCAGGGGCCCTTGAACACTGAAGCTTTCTTT
len: 14; v_gene: TRBV29-1; d_gene: TRBD2; abundance: -; j_gene: TRBJ2-1; CDR3aa: CSVATRLADNEQFF; CDR3nt: TGCAGCGTTGCCACGCGACTAGCGGACAATGAGCAGTTCTTC
len: 15; v_gene: TRBV29-1; d_gene: -; abundance: many; j_gene: TRBJ2-5; CDR3aa: CSVDRAGRRAETQYF; CDR3nt: TGCAGCGTTGACAGAGCCGGCAGAAGGGCAGAGACCCAGTACTTC
len: 13; v_gene: TRBV6-1; d_gene: -; abundance: few; j_gene: TRBJ1-5; CDR3aa: CASRGENNQPQHF; CDR3nt: TGTGCCAGCAGGGGAGAAAACAATCAGCCCCAGCATTTT
len: 12; v_gene: TRBV29-1; d_gene: -; abundance: many; j_gene: TRBJ1-4; CDR3aa: CSVGRPGEKLFF; CDR3nt: TGCAGCGTTGGTAGGCCGGGTGAAAAACTGTTTTTT
len: 14; v_gene: TRBV28; d_gene: -; abundance: few; j_gene: TRBJ2-7; CDR3aa: CASSLNRPSYEQYF; CDR3nt: TGTGCCAGCAGTTTAAACAGGCCTTCCTACGAGCAGTACTTC
len: 15; v_gene: TRBV7-2; d_gene: TRBD1; abundance: -; j_gene: TRBJ1-1; CDR3aa: CASREGAASLSKAFF; CDR3nt: TGTGCCAGCAGGGAGGGGGCAGCCTCCCTTAGTAAAGCTTTCTTT
len: 14; v_gene: TRBV6-1; d_gene: TRBD1; abundance: -; j_gene: TRBJ1-6; CDR3aa: CASRPDRAALPLHF; CDR3nt: TGTGCCAGCAGACCAGACAGGGCCGCTCTCCCCCTCCACTTT
len: 17; v_gene: TRBV27; d_gene: TRBD2; abundance: -; j_gene: TRBJ2-3; CDR3aa: CASRQITSGRDTDTQYF; CDR3nt: TGTGCCAGCAGACAGATAACTAGCGGGAGAGACACAGATACGCAGTATTTT
len: 15; v_gene: TRBV10-2; d_gene: TRBD2; abundance: -; j_gene: TRBJ2-3; CDR3aa: CASSGGAGGGDTQYF; CDR3nt: TGCGCCAGCAGTGGAGGAGCGGGGGGTGGGGATACGCAGTATTTT
len: 16; v_gene: TRBV5-1; d_gene: TRBD2; abundance: few; j_gene: TRBJ2-5; CDR3aa: CASSQPLAANQETQYF; CDR3nt: TGCGCCAGCAGCCAACCACTAGCGGCCAACCAAGAGACCCAGTACTTC
len: 16; v_gene: TRBV14; d_gene: TRBD1; abundance: few; j_gene: TRBJ2-6; CDR3aa: CASRRTGGYGANVLTF; CDR3nt: TGTGCCAGCAGACGAACAGGGGGGTACGGGGCCAACGTCCTGACTTTC
len: 16; v_gene: TRBV6-1; d_gene: TRBD1; abundance: few; j_gene: TRBJ2-5; CDR3aa: CASSPRDSAVQETQYF; CDR3nt: TGTGCCAGCAGCCCCCGGGACAGTGCGGTCCAAGAGACCCAGTACTTC
len: 17; v_gene: TRBV3-1; d_gene: -; abundance: -; j_gene: TRBJ2-5; CDR3aa: CASSQGGTPGSQETQYF; CDR3nt: TGTGCCAGCAGCCAAGGTGGGACCCCGGGCAGTCAAGAGACCCAGTACTTC
len: 15; v_gene: TRBV7-6; d_gene: -; abundance: -; j_gene: TRBJ1-5; CDR3aa: CASSLGGGSGRPQHF; CDR3nt: TGTGCCAGCAGCTTAGGGGGAGGGTCGGGGAGACCCCAGCATTTT
len: 15; v_gene: TRBV20-1; d_gene: TRBD1; abundance: -; j_gene: TRBJ2-3; CDR3aa: CSARGVTGGPDTQYF; CDR3nt: TGCAGTGCTAGAGGGGTGACAGGGGGCCCAGATACGCAGTATTTT
len: 15; v_gene: TRBV5-1; d_gene: -; abundance: -; j_gene: TRBJ2-7; CDR3aa: CASSQSGQGPYEQYF; CDR3nt: TGCGCCAGCAGCCAGAGTGGGCAGGGCCCCTACGAGCAGTACTTC
len: 13; v_gene: TRBV7-2; d_gene: -; abundance: few; j_gene: TRBJ2-1; CDR3aa: CASSSTGTREQFF; CDR3nt: TGTGCCAGCAGCTCCACAGGGACCCGGGAGCAGTTCTTC
len: 14; v_gene: TRBV20-1; d_gene: TRBD1; abundance: -; j_gene: TRBJ2-1; CDR3aa: CSAITGTGGEEQFF; CDR3nt: TGCAGTGCTATTACCGGGACAGGGGGCGAAGAGCAGTTCTTC
len: 15; v_gene: TRBV5-1; d_gene: -; abundance: -; j_gene: TRBJ1-2; CDR3aa: CASSPSSAGTYGYTF; CDR3nt: TGCGCCAGCAGCCCCTCGTCGGCAGGGACCTATGGCTACACCTTC
len: 14; v_gene: TRBV7-2; d_gene: TRBD1; abundance: many; j_gene: TRBJ1-3; CDR3aa: CASSSGQGGWTIYF; CDR3nt: TGTGCCAGCAGCTCGGGACAGGGCGGTTGGACCATATATTTT
len: 13; v_gene: TRBV20-1; d_gene: -; abundance: -; j_gene: TRBJ2-7; CDR3aa: CSARQIQTREQYF; CDR3nt: TGCAGTGCTAGGCAAATCCAAACTAGAGAGCAGTACTTC
len: 15; v_gene: TRBV6-1; d_gene: TRBD1; abundance: -; j_gene: TRBJ1-5; CDR3aa: CASSRYRGSGQPQHF; CDR3nt: TGTGCCAGCAGTCGCTACAGGGGATCAGGACAGCCCCAGCATTTT
len: 14; v_gene: TRBV29-1; d_gene: -; abundance: -; j_gene: TRBJ2-6; CDR3aa: CSVGMSSGANVLTF; CDR3nt: TGCAGCGTTGGGATGAGCTCTGGGGCCAACGTCCTGACTTTC
len: 16; v_gene: TRBV6-5; d_gene: TRBD2; abundance: -; j_gene: TRBJ2-3; CDR3aa: CASSSGGSGAVDTQYF; CDR3nt: TGTGCCAGCAGTTCCGGTGGTAGCGGGGCCGTCGATACGCAGTATTTT
len: 18; v_gene: TRBV10-3; d_gene: TRBD2; abundance: many; j_gene: TRBJ2-3; CDR3aa: CAISDVAASGTRTDTQYF; CDR3nt: TGTGCCATCAGTGACGTTGCGGCTAGCGGGACCCGCACAGATACGCAGTATTTT
len: 19; v_gene: TRBV3-1; d_gene: TRBD1; abundance: -; j_gene: TRBJ1-1; CDR3aa: CASSQVTASGQGKLNEAFF; CDR3nt: TGTGCCAGCAGCCAAGTAACCGCCTCAGGACAGGGGAAACTCAATGAAGCTTTCTTT
len: 15; v_gene: TRBV24-1; d_gene: TRBD1; abundance: -; j_gene: TRBJ2-7; CDR3aa: CATSDVQGAMNEQYF; CDR3nt: TGTGCCACCAGTGACGTTCAGGGGGCGATGAACGAGCAGTACTTC
len: 11; v_gene: TRBV28; d_gene: -; abundance: many; j_gene: TRBJ2-5; CDR3aa: CASSSRETQYF; CDR3nt: TGTGCCAGCAGTTCGAGGGAGACCCAGTACTTC
len: 16; v_gene: TRBV18; d_gene: TRBD2; abundance: -; j_gene: TRBJ2-3; CDR3aa: CASSPRRTRFTDTQYF; CDR3nt: TGTGCCAGCTCACCACGGAGGACTAGATTCACAGATACGCAGTATTTT
len: 15; v_gene: TRBV28; d_gene: -; abundance: few; j_gene: TRBJ2-1; CDR3aa: CASNAPGLAHDEQFF; CDR3nt: TGTGCCAGCAACGCCCCGGGGTTAGCCCACGATGAGCAGTTCTTC
len: 14; v_gene: TRBV12-3/TRBV12-4; d_gene: -; abundance: -; j_gene: TRBJ1-2; CDR3aa: CASSLAGTPYGYTF; CDR3nt: TGTGCCAGCAGTTTAGCAGGGACCCCTTATGGCTACACCTTC
len: 16; v_gene: TRBV4-1; d_gene: TRBD1; abundance: -; j_gene: TRBJ2-2; CDR3aa: CASSPETGGFSGELFF; CDR3nt: TGCGCCAGCAGCCCCGAGACAGGGGGCTTTTCCGGGGAGCTGTTTTTT
len: 13; v_gene: TRBV2; d_gene: -; abundance: -; j_gene: TRBJ1-1; CDR3aa: CASFGSVNTEAFF; CDR3nt: TGTGCCAGCTTTGGCAGTGTGAACACTGAAGCTTTCTTT
len: 14; v_gene: TRBV5-1; d_gene: TRBD1; abundance: -; j_gene: TRBJ2-2; CDR3aa: CASTTGGVTGELFF; CDR3nt: TGCGCCAGTACGACAGGGGGGGTCACCGGGGAGCTGTTTTTT
len: 12; v_gene: TRBV12-3/TRBV12-4; d_gene: -; abundance: few; j_gene: TRBJ2-7; CDR3aa: CATSGARGEQYF; CDR3nt: TGTGCCACTTCTGGGGCGCGCGGGGAGCAGTACTTC
len: 17; v_gene: TRBV21-1; d_gene: -; abundance: -; j_gene: TRBJ2-7; CDR3aa: CASESPSHAVSSYEQYF; CDR3nt: TGTGCCAGCGAATCCCCCTCCCATGCGGTGAGCTCCTACGAGCAGTACTTC
len: 14; v_gene: TRBV27; d_gene: -; abundance: -; j_gene: TRBJ2-1; CDR3aa: CAIKTIGSYNEQFF; CDR3nt: TGTGCCATCAAAACCATCGGCTCCTACAATGAGCAGTTCTTC